The 11 T cell receptor beta chains in this list originate from one sample, sequenced in a study of T cells in Graves' hyperthyroidism and ophthalmopathy. There were TCR beta CDR3 regions amplified from RNA transcripts. When the TCR CDR3 underwent first-round RT-PCR, the HTBI primer set was used. One entry per CDR3 protein results from TCRdb running MiXCR on the multiplex PCR reads. The sample contains roughly 96,000 distinct CDR3 sequences, 51% of which appear only once. Material for sequencing was blood. These receptors all stem from a woman in her thirties or forties with Graves' hyperthyroidism.

This clonotype came up many times. The rearrangement links TRBV12-5 to TRBJ1-2, with no clear D. The CDR3 covers 16 residues. Trimming took off 6 bases at V and 2 bases at J, with 19 bases between the two ends. The V gene's germline CDR1 is LGHNT and CDR2 FRNRAP. Written as DNA, the CDR3 is TGTGCTAGTGGGGTCACCGGGAGAATCAGCAACTATGGCTACACCTTC. It is translated as CASGVTGRISNYGYTF.

Turning to this clonotype: Since a much larger clone is just one base distant, this may be a read error. The chain is built from TRBV10-3 and TRBJ2-1, with 13 positions matching TRBD2. The CDR3 consists of 15 residues. From germline, CDR1 is ENHRY and CDR2 SYGVKD. V was clipped by 4 bases and J by 6 bases; unmatched bases: 3. The CDR3, as DNA: TGTGCCATCAGTGTTGGACTAGCGGGAGTCAATGAGCAGTTCTTC. Translating gives CAISVGLAGVNEQFF.

The chain carries TRBV10-3 and TRBJ1-5, with TRBD1 matching 7 bases. Per the germline V gene, CDR1 is ENHRY and CDR2 is SYGVKD. This CDR3 is built from 14 residues. The trim removed 10 bases at V and 9 bases at J, leaving 15 bases unmatched. CDR3 DNA sequence: TGTGCCAGTAGACAGGGCGACGGGACGGGGCCCCAGCATTTT. This codes for CASRQGDGTGPQHF.

This clonotype was recorded at least ten times. As DNA, the CDR3 is TGCAGTGCTAGTGTACAGGGGGCGGGGGAGCAGTACTTC. Translating it yields CSASVQGAGEQYF. The rearrangement uses TRBV20-1 and TRBJ2-7; 9 nucleotides agree with TRBD1. Germline values: CDR1 DFQATT, CDR2 SNEGSKA (reference sequence). V shed 3 bases, J shed 7 bases, and the junction held 7 bases outside the gene matches. The length of the CDR3 is 13 residues.

This clonotype was counted ten times or more. This rearrangement joins TRBV9 to TRBJ2-7, with 8 bases matching TRBD1. The CDR3 runs 14 residues. CDR1 and CDR2 from the germline V gene are SGDLS and YYNGEE. With V trimmed by 3 bases and J by 4 bases, 6 bases remained unmatched. CDR3 region: CASSDGQGSYEQYF. In nucleotides, the CDR3 is TGTGCCAGCAGCGACGGACAGGGTAGTTACGAGCAGTACTTC.

The chain has TRBV12-3 or TRBV12-4 and TRBJ1-2; 10 bases line up with TRBD1. Trimming took 6 bases from V and 7 from J; bases not matched to a gene: 8. This CDR3 contains 14 residues. The chain's CDR3 is CASRTGGAMLGYTF. The CDR3 coding sequence is TGTGCCAGCAGGACAGGGGGCGCAATGCTTGGCTACACCTTC.

The rearrangement links TRBV20-1 to TRBJ1-1, with a weak D call TRBD1 (6 bases). The V gene's germline CDR1 is DFQATT and CDR2 SNEGSKA (reference sequence). V was clipped by 5 bases and J by 5 bases, with 15 bases between them. The CDR3 has 13 amino acids. The CDR3 loop is CSAPGTSWTEAFF. For the CDR3, the DNA is TGCAGTGCTCCCGGGACAAGCTGGACTGAAGCTTTCTTT.

Details on this clonotype: The junction departs from the called germline gene at one end, perhaps through a read error. The chain carries TRBV7-8 and TRBJ2-6; D not certain. The CDR3 loop spans 18 amino acids. CDR1 and CDR2 (germline): SGHVS, FQNEAQ. The CDR3 protein is CASSQDGYEDSGANVLTF. The CDR3 DNA is TGCGCCAGCAGCCAAGATGGGTACGAGGACTCTGGGGCCAACGTCCTGACTTTC.

The J gene is TRBJ1-1, the V gene TRBV25-1, with D perhaps TRBD1 (6 bases). Looked up from germline, CDR1 is MGHDK and CDR2 is SYGVNS. Trimming pared 4 bases from V and 11 bases from J, leaving 17 bases between. The CDR3 is made up of 13 amino acids. DNA of the CDR3: TGTGCCAGCAGTGCTAGTGGGGGGGCGGACGCTTTCTTT. Its protein is CASSASGGADAFF.

With regard to this clonotype: One base away lies a much larger clone, so this may be a sequencing read error. J is TRBJ2-5 and V is TRBV5-1; 7 bases line up with TRBD2. CDR1 SGHRS and CDR2 YFSETQ come from the germline V gene. The trim removed 2 bases at V and 2 bases at J, leaving 9 bases unmatched. The CDR3 sequence is 16 residues long. The CDR3 protein is CASSFIPTGLQETQYF. As DNA, the CDR3 is TGCGCCAGCAGCTTCATACCGACGGGACTACAAGAGACCCAGTACTTC.

This clonotype came up many times. Just one base apart from a much larger clone, this may be a read error. The chain recombines TRBV13 with TRBJ2-7; D possibly matches TRBD1 or TRBD2 (6 bases each). The germline V gene encodes CDR1 PRHDT and CDR2 FYEKMQ (reference sequence). The CDR3 contains 13 residues. Deletions cut 7 bases from V and 6 bases from J, with 16 bases between. Here the CDR3 reads CASTLPGAGEQYF. In DNA form, the CDR3 reads TGTGCCAGCACCCTTCCGGGGGCGGGCGAGCAGTACTTC.